This entry lists 2 T cell receptor beta chains sequenced from one sample in a study of shared clonotypes between healthy human individuals. Assay used: immunoSEQ multiplex PCR; TCRdb lists only in-frame clones, some missing. Of some 490,000 clones listed, approximately 80% are singletons. The sequencing input was PBMCs. All receptors come from a woman between 35 and 50 years old in good health. Some clones in this sample may be carry-over from other donors' samples.

The chain's CDR3 is CASSFQETQYF. As DNA, the CDR3 is TGTGCCAGCAGTTTTCAAGAGACCCAGTACTTC. The rearrangement joins TRBV6-6 to TRBJ2-5; no clear D. Germline CDR1 and CDR2: MNHNY and SVGAGI (reference sequence). This CDR3 region has 11 residues. The V and J ends lost 4 bases and 2 bases respectively, with 2 bases between them.

This clone was found a few times. The chain couples TRBV27 to TRBJ2-7, with 7 bases lining up with TRBD1. This CDR3 spans 15 amino acids. With 5 bases clipped from V and 3 bases from J, the junction kept 10 bases outside the gene matches. Germline loops: CDR1 MNHEY, CDR2 SMNVEV (reference sequence). CDR3 nucleotides: TGTGCCAGCAGTCTGAGACAGGGCCTTCTCTACGAGCAGTACTTC. Translation gives CASSLRQGLLYEQYF.